This T cell receptor beta chain comes out of a study of T-cell reconstitution after alpha-beta-depleted transplantation in children. Unique molecular identifiers were incorporated when the TCRbeta library was constructed. Using its own MiXCR run on the PCR reads, TCRdb lists one record per CDR3 protein. The sample shows 500,000 or so distinct CDR3 sequences, about 31% of them seen only once. CDR1 is GTSNPN, CDR2 SVGIG, per germline (reference sequence). The CDR3 runs to 12 residues. The V end was cut by 0 bases, the J end by 6 bases, with 8 bases between. Specimen: PBMCs from the stem cell graft donor, collected from the stem cell graft. This receptor was identified in a human donor who donated a stem cell graft to a child with aplastic anemia. The genes are TRBV30 and TRBJ1-2; D is unresolved. The CDR3 spells CAWSVAVNGYTF. The CDR3 region has the DNA TGTGCCTGGAGTGTTGCGGTCAATGGCTACACCTTC.